The clone carrying this T cell receptor beta chain occurred many times. As yet, its antigen is unknown. This CDR3 has 13 amino acids. V lost 8 bases, J lost 6 bases, and 19 bases lay in between. Germline CDR1 and CDR2: SQVTM and ANQGSEA. Synthesis of cDNA was accomplished via 5'RACE employing 10-nucleotide random UMIs. TCRdb re-analysed the 5' RACE reads in MiXCR, keeping a single row per CDR3 protein. The sample yields about 59,000 distinct CDR3 sequences, less than 25% seen once. The data originate from a study of neurological immune-mediated disorders. Study findings and constraints: No expanded-clone CDR3 amino acid sequence recurred across subjects, suggesting private TCR-beta repertoires.

Indicated time point: technical triplicate 2. A total of 2 million PBMCs stored at -80 degrees C provided the unsorted libraries. The receptor's source is a man in his sixties with HTLV-1-associated myelopathy (HAM/TSP). This chain links TRBV29-1 with TRBJ1-2; the D gene is possibly TRBD1 (6 bases). The sequencing sample was made of PBMCs. Here the CDR3 reads CSTATVRGDGYTF. The CDR3 coding sequence is TGCAGCACCGCGACAGTAAGGGGGGATGGCTACACCTTC.